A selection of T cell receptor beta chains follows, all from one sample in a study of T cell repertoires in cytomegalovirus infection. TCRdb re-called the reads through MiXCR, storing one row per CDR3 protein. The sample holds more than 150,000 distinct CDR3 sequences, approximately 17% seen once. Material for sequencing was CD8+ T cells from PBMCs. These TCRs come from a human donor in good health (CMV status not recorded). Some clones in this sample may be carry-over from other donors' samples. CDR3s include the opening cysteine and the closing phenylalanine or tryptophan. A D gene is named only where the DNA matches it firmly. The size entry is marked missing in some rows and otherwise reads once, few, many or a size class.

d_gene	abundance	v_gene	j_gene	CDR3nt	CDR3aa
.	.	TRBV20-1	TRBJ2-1	TGCAGTGCTAGTCCGGGGAACAATGAGCAGTTCTTC	CSASPGNNEQFF
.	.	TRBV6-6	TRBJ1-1	TGTGCCACCGCTGAGGGGTGGAACACTGAAGCTTTCTTT	CATAEGWNTEAFF
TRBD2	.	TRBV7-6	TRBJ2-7	TGTGCCAGCAGCCCCAGGTCCGGGGGGGCTTTACACGAGCAGTACTTC	CASSPRSGGALHEQYF
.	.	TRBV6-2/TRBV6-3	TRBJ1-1	TGTGCCAGCAGTTACGAGTTCCAGGGGAACACTGAAGCTTTCTTT	CASSYEFQGNTEAFF
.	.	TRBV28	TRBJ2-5	TGTGCCAGCAGGGACTATGGCCAAGAGACCCAGTACTTC	CASRDYGQETQYF
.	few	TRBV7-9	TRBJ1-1	TGTGCCAGCTACCGTCCGGGGCAACATGCTGAAGCTTTCTTT	CASYRPGQHAEAFF
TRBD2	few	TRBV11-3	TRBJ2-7	TGTGCCAGCAGCCCCGGGCGGGGGGACTCCTACGAGCAGTACTTC	CASSPGRGDSYEQYF
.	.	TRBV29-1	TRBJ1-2	TGCAGCGTTGAAGATCTCGAAGGGGAAGGCTACACCTTC	CSVEDLEGEGYTF
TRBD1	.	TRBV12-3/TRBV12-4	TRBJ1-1	TGTGCCAGCCGACAGGGTCGAACTGAAGCTTTCTTT	CASRQGRTEAFF
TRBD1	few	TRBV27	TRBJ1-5	TGTGCCAGCAGTGCCCGACAGGGCGGGCATCAGCCCCAGCATTTT	CASSARQGGHQPQHF
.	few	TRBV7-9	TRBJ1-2	TGTGCCAGCAGCCATGGGACTGGAGGCATTGGCTACACCTTC	CASSHGTGGIGYTF
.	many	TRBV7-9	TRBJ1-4	TGTGCCAGCAGCGACCCTCGGGGAACTGAAAAACTGTTTTTT	CASSDPRGTEKLFF
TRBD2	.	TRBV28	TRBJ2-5	TGTGCCAGCAGTTTGGGGACTAAACCGTGGGAGACCCAGTACTTC	CASSLGTKPWETQYF
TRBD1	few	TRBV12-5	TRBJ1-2	TGTGCTAGTGGTTTGGACGACAGGGTCTATGGCTACACCTTC	CASGLDDRVYGYTF
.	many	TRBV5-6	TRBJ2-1	TGTGCCAGCAGCTATAACAATGAGCAGTTCTTC	CASSYNNEQFF
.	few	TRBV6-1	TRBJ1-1	TGTGCCAGCAGTAGGAGGGCCCCAATGAACACTGAAGCTTTCTTT	CASSRRAPMNTEAFF
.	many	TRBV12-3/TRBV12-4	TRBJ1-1	TGTGCCAGCAGTTTAGGGCGACAGTGGACTGAAGCTTTCTTT	CASSLGRQWTEAFF
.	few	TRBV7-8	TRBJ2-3	TGTGCCAGCAGCCGGTGGGGCCTTAGCACAGATACGCAGTATTTT	CASSRWGLSTDTQYF
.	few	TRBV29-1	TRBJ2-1	TGCAGCGCTGATTATTTGGCCCCACTCAATGAGCAGTTCTTC	CSADYLAPLNEQFF
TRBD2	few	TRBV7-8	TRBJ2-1	TGTGCCAGCCTATCCCGGGTAGCGGGGTACAATGAGCAGTTCTTC	CASLSRVAGYNEQFF
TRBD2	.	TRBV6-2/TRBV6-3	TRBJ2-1	TGTGCCAGCAGTTACGCCCCTGCGGGAGAGGAACATGAGCAGTTCTTC	CASSYAPAGEEHEQFF
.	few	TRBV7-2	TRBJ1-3	TGTGCCAGCAGCCCATCCCGACAGTTTCCCTCTGGAAACACCATATATTTT	CASSPSRQFPSGNTIYF
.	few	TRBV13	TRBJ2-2	TGTGCCAGCGCCCCTAGGAACACCGGGGAGCTGTTTTTT	CASAPRNTGELFF
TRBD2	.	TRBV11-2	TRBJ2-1	TGTGCCAGCAGCTTAGGGCCGGGACTAGCGGGAGGTCTGGGTGAGCAGTTCTTC	CASSLGPGLAGGLGEQFF
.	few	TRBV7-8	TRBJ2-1	TGTGCCAGCAGCTTAGGCGGGACACACAATGAGCAGTTCTTC	CASSLGGTHNEQFF
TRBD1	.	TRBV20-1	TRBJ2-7	TGCAGTGCTCACCGGGACAGGGCCTACGAGCAGTACTTC	CSAHRDRAYEQYF
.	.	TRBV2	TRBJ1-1	TGTGCCAGCACTTGGATGGTGGCCACTGAAGCTTTCTTT	CASTWMVATEAFF
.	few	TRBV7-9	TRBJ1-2	TGTGCCAGCAGCCTACCCGGACAGATCTATGGCTACACCTTC	CASSLPGQIYGYTF
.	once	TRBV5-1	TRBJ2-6	TGCGCCAGCAGCTTGACTGGCCGGGCCAACGTCCTGACTTTC	CASSLTGRANVLTF
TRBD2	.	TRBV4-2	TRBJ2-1	TGTGCCAGCAGCCGAGGCACTAGCGGGGGGCCAGGAATCGATGAGCAGTTCTTC	CASSRGTSGGPGIDEQFF
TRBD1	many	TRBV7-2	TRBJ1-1	TGTGCCAGCAGCTCCCAGGGGGCGAACACTGAAGCTTTCTTT	CASSSQGANTEAFF
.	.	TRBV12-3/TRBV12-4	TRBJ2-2	TGTGCCAGCAGTTTGCCCGGGGCTGCGAACACCGGGGAGCTGTTTTTT	CASSLPGAANTGELFF
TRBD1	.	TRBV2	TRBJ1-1	TGTGCCAGCCATGGAGGGGGCCGAACTGAAGCTTTCTTT	CASHGGGRTEAFF
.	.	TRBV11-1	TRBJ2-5	TGTGCCGGCAGCTTAGCTAGCTGGTTCCCCCGGGAGACCCAGTACTTC	CAGSLASWFPRETQYF
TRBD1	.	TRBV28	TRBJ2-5	TGTGCCAGCAGGGGGGACAGGGGGCCGGAAGAGACCCAGTACTTC	CASRGDRGPEETQYF
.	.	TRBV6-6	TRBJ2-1	TGTGCCAGCAGTTACCCCCGGGACCAAGGCCATGAGCAGTTCTTC	CASSYPRDQGHEQFF